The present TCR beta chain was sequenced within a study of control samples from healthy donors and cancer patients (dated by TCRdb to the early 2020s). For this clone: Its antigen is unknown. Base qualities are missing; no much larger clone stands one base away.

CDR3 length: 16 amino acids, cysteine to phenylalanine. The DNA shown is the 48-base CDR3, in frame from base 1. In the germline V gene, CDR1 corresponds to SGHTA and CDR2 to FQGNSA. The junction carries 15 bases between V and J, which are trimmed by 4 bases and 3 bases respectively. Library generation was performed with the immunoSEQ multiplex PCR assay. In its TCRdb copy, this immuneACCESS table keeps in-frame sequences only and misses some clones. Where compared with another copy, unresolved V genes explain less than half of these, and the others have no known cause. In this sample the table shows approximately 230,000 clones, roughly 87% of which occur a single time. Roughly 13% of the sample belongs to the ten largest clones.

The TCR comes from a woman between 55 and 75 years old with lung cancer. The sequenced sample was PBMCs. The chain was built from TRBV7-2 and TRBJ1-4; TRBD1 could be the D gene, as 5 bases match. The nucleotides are TGTGCCAGCAGCTCCATACCGGGACCCCCTAATGAAAAACTGTTTTTT. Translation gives CASSSIPGPPNEKLFF.